The T cell receptor (beta chain) described here comes from a study of Ad26.COV2.S vaccination and SARS-CoV-2 variants. Libraries were prepared by immunoSEQ multiplex PCR; TCRdb keeps only in-frame clonotypes and omits some of them. The data contain some 300,000 clones, around 85% of them seen just once; the ten biggest clones take up approximately 2%. Treatment described: over 15 received Ad26.COV2.S at low or high dose, single or two shots; about 5 received placebo; per-sample allocation not given. Each sample was drawn 63 days after the first injection (of vaccine or placebo). Study-level findings and limits: Placebo recipients had lower spike-specific TCR breadth than vaccine recipients.

Per the germline V gene, CDR1 is SQVTM and CDR2 is ANQGSEA. V was shortened by 7 bases and J by 5 bases, with 6 bases between the two germline ends. The CDR3 runs 10 residues. Concerning this clone: Its target is not known.

The receptor comes from a person between 18 and 60 years old who received the Ad26.COV2.S COVID-19 vaccine or a placebo. The chain recombines TRBV29-1 with TRBJ2-1; no firm D call. This material consisted of peripheral blood, taken in a trial of Ad26.COV2.S vaccine versus placebo. CDR3 region: CSAHHNEQFF. Here the CDR3 DNA reads TGCAGCGCACACCACAATGAGCAGTTCTTC.